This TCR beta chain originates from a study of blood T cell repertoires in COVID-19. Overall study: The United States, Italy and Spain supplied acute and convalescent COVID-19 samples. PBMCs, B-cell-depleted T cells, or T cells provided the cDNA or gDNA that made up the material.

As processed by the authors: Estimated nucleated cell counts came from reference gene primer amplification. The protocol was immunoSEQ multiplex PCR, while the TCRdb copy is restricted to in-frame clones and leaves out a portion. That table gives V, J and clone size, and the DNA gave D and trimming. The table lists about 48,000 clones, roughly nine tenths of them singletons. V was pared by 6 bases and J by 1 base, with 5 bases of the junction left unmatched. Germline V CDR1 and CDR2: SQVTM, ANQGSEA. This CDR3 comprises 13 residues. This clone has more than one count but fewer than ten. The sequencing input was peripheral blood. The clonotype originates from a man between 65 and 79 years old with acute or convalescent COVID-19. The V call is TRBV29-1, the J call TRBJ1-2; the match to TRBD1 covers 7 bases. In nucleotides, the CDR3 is TGCAGCGTCGAACACAGGGGTAACTATGGCTACACCTTC. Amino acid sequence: CSVEHRGNYGYTF.